This TCR beta chain was documented in a study of T cell clonotyping in hematopoietic cell transplantation. This clone occurred a few times. Assay: immunoSEQ multiplex PCR; the TCRdb copy retains only in-frame clones and omits some. The sample lists some 8,800 clones, roughly 93% occurring once. CDR3 size: 14 residues. The V and J ends lost 10 bases and 6 bases, in that order; junction bases with no gene match: 10. The germline gives CDR1 SNHLY, CDR2 FYNNEI. The chain links TRBV2 to TRBJ2-7; 12 bases are shared with TRBD1. The material was PBMCs, obtained 100 days after allogeneic stem cell transplant. This receptor was taken from a male patient aged 50 to 59 who had an allogeneic stem cell transplant from a related donor, so T cells may come from the graft donor. Some clones in this sample may be carry-over from other donors' samples. CDR3 DNA sequence: TGTGCCATCGGGGAGGGACAGGGGGCGAGCGAGCAGTACTTC. Protein product: CAIGEGQGASEQYF.